Reported below is one TCR beta chain. The PCR ran on 60 Vbeta and 13 Jbeta primers. Measured with immunoSEQ multiplex PCR; TCRdb has only the in-frame clones, and not every one. The table lists fewer than 200,000 clones, over 80% of them singletons. The data stem from a study of cytomegalovirus exposure and HLA in healthy donors. At the level of the study: A previous analysis identified 117 million unique TCR beta sequences derived from roughly 180 million T cells.

The TCR originated in a male donor in good health and CMV-seronegative. Sequences were obtained from PBMCs.

In DNA, the CDR3 is TGCGCCAGCAGCCCCGGGACAGGGATTACTGAAGCTTTCTTT. Its protein product is CASSPGTGITEAFF. V usage is TRBV5-1 and J usage is TRBJ1-1, with 9 bases identical to TRBD1. V shed 4 bases, J shed 5 bases, and the junction held 6 bases outside the gene matches. Per the germline V gene, CDR1 is SGHRS and CDR2 is YFSETQ. The CDR3 extends over 14 amino acids.